This T cell receptor (beta chain) comes out of a study of response to subunit inactivated influenza vaccine. This CDR3 is built from 14 residues. CDR1 is LNHDA, CDR2 SQIVND, per germline (reference sequence). Trimming took off 5 bases at V and 4 bases at J, with 12 bases between the two ends. From the RT-PCR reads, TCRdb called clonotypes with MiXCR, one entry per CDR3 protein. The table has roughly 540,000 distinct CDR3 sequences, under 25% seen once. This clonotype occurred a few times. Its specificity is unknown. Study findings and constraints: New T cells are recruited in small numbers by each seasonal influenza vaccination, according to the authors' suggestion.

These data also formed part of another study, on T cells expressing NK-cell markers. This second report adds: With UMIs, 5'RACE template switching was used to make TCR beta cDNA. Dominant NKG2C+ clonotype frequencies of roughly 1.0-7.5% of CD8+ T cells were measured in five or six donors.

The V call is TRBV19, the J call TRBJ2-1; the D is unclear. The sequence derives from a man between 50 and 59 years old who received an inactivated influenza vaccine. The starting material was CD4+ T cells sorted from PBMCs, obtained about 12 days after vaccination. The chain's CDR3 is CASSRPTGYNEQFF. The CDR3 DNA is TGTGCCAGTAGTCGGCCCACCGGATACAATGAGCAGTTCTTC.